A single sample is the source of the 19 T cell receptor beta chains below, sequenced in a study of PD-L1 blockade in urothelial cancer (dated by TCRdb to about 2017). Library creation used the immunoSEQ multiplex PCR assay. In TCRdb, the immuneACCESS table is reduced to in-frame sequences with V and J assigned. These tables do not hold every clone; where another copy was compared, an unresolved V gene accounts for under half, and the others remain unexplained. The sample table records tens of thousands of clones; about four fifths of these occur just once. Clones ranked in the top ten supply around 3.2% of the sample. The sample's time point label is to be understood as: pretreatment peripheral blood. Sequencing was performed on PBMCs, taken around atezolizumab (anti-PD-L1) treatment. Receptor source: a man aged 65 to 85 with urothelial cancer.

The chain has TRBV10-1 and TRBJ2-2; D perhaps matches TRBD2 (6 bases). Germline V gene data show CDR1 as WNHNN and CDR2 as SYGVQD (reference sequence). This CDR3 is built from 15 residues. V was cut by 4 bases and J by 6 bases, with 15 bases left in between. Here the CDR3 reads CASSGGGPVPGELFF. The CDR3 bases are TGCGCCAGCAGTGGAGGAGGGCCGGTCCCCGGGGAGCTGTTTTTT.

The V call is TRBV9, the J call TRBJ2-5, with TRBD2 matching 14 bases. Germline CDR1 is SGDLS and CDR2 is YYNGEE. With V trimmed by 4 bases and J by 2 bases, 4 bases remained unmatched. The CDR3 has 16 amino acids. Here the CDR3 reads CASSPGTSGGQETQYF. The CDR3 region has the DNA TGTGCCAGCAGCCCCGGGACTAGCGGGGGACAAGAGACCCAGTACTTC.

The chain combines TRBV30 with TRBJ2-7; the match to TRBD2 covers 7 bases. V gave up 0 bases and J gave up 4 bases; unmatched junction bases: 6. Germline lookup yields CDR1 GTSNPN and CDR2 SVGIG (reference sequence). This CDR3 is built from 14 residues. The CDR3 coding sequence is TGTGCCTGGAGTGTAATGGGGGGGTTGTACGAGCAGTACTTC. Amino acid sequence: CAWSVMGGLYEQYF.

The chain recombines TRBV18 with TRBJ2-5, with a possible D match to TRBD2 (6 bases). V lost 3 bases and J lost 5, with 16 bases in between. Germline V CDR1 and CDR2: KGHSH, LQKENI. CDR3 length equals 15 residues. CDR3 in amino acids: CASSPEVTSGETQYF. The CDR3 bases are TGTGCCAGCTCACCGGAAGTGACGAGCGGGGAGACCCAGTACTTC.

The J gene is TRBJ1-1, the V gene TRBV19; TRBD1 is a possible D gene (5 bases). The germline V gene encodes CDR1 LNHDA and CDR2 SQIVND (reference sequence). The germline V and J ends were trimmed by 6 bases and 0 bases, with 8 bases remaining between them. The CDR3 contains 13 residues. CDR3 in amino acids: CASSIRVNTEAFF. The CDR3 nucleotides are TGTGCCAGTAGCATCAGGGTGAACACTGAAGCTTTCTTT.

The V and J genes are TRBV12-5 and TRBJ2-5, with D possibly matching TRBD2 (6 bases). The ends were cut back, 4 bases at V and 7 bases at J, with 16 bases in the middle. This CDR3 is built from 14 residues. Germline V gene data show CDR1 as LGHNT and CDR2 as FRNRAP. The CDR3 loop is CASGSAGTGGTQYF. For the CDR3, the DNA is TGTGCTAGTGGTTCCGCCGGGACCGGGGGGACCCAGTACTTC.

The gene calls are TRBV6-4 and TRBJ2-5; TRBD1 matches 7 bases. The CDR3 sequence is 13 residues long. V lost 5 bases and J lost 5; bases outside the gene matches: 5. Germline V gene data show CDR1 as MRHNA and CDR2 as SNTAGT. CDR3 sequence: CASSRIQGETQYF. CDR3 nucleotide sequence: TGTGCCAGCAGTAGGATACAGGGGGAGACCCAGTACTTC.

The sample holds one count of this clone. The genes are TRBV10-3 and TRBJ2-1, with 9 bases matching TRBD2. This CDR3 is 13 amino acids long. Per the germline V gene, CDR1 is ENHRY and CDR2 is SYGVKD. Trimming removed 10 bases from V and 6 bases from J; junction bases left unmatched: 7. The CDR3 protein is CATVAGVINEQFF. The DNA for the CDR3 is TGTGCCACTGTAGCGGGAGTGATCAATGAGCAGTTCTTC.

J is TRBJ1-4 and V is TRBV7-9, with no clear D. CDR1 SEHNR and CDR2 FQNEAQ come from the germline V gene (reference sequence). V lost 5 bases and J lost 5, with 12 bases in between. The CDR3 loop spans 14 amino acids. The CDR3 reads CASSGYSLNEKLFF. The CDR3 nucleotides are TGTGCCAGCAGCGGATACAGCCTAAATGAAAAACTGTTTTTT.

This clone has more than one count but fewer than ten. The rearrangement joins TRBV5-4 to TRBJ2-7; 9 bases are shared with TRBD2. The CDR3 totals 15 residues. Germline V gene data show CDR1 as SGHNT and CDR2 as YYREEE (reference sequence). Trimming took 2 bases from V and 2 from J; bases not matched to a gene: 5. CDR3 in DNA: TGTGCCAGCAGCTTCATTGGCGGGAGGGCCTACGAGCAGTACTTC. As protein: CASSFIGGRAYEQYF.

The chain combines TRBV30 with TRBJ1-5, with D unclear. Germline V gene lookup returns CDR1 GTSNPN and CDR2 SVGIG (reference sequence). This CDR3 is 13 amino acids long. Trimming took off 2 bases at V and 1 base at J, with 6 bases between the two ends. DNA of the CDR3: TGTGCCTGGAGTAGAGAGAGCAATCAGCCCCAGCATTTT. Its protein product is CAWSRESNQPQHF.

The V call is TRBV9, the J call TRBJ2-1; 13 bases are shared with TRBD2. Germline CDR1 SGDLS, CDR2 YYNGEE. This CDR3 has 18 residues. Trimming at V came to 4 bases and at J to 0 bases, leaving 7 bases not matched to a gene. CDR3 in DNA: TGTGCCAGCAGCAAGGGACTAGCGGGACTGAGCTCCTACAATGAGCAGTTCTTC. Encoded protein: CASSKGLAGLSSYNEQFF.

The chain is built from TRBV5-4 and TRBJ2-1; 8 bases line up with TRBD1. With V trimmed by 10 bases and J by 2 bases, 11 bases remained unmatched. In germline, CDR1 is SGHNT, CDR2 YYREEE (reference sequence). The CDR3 runs 15 residues. The DNA for the CDR3 is TGTGCCTGCACTTTGACAGGGGTTACCTACAATGAGCAGTTCTTC. It codes for CACTLTGVTYNEQFF.

V is TRBV5-1 and J is TRBJ1-5; TRBD1 agrees at 7 bases. V dropped 0 bases and J dropped 0; count of bases not matched to a gene: 3. The germline CDR1 and CDR2 sequences are SGHRS and YFSETQ. CDR3 length: 16 amino acids. CDR3 residues: CASSLGQGGSNQPQHF. The CDR3 DNA sequence: TGCGCCAGCAGCTTGGGTCAGGGGGGTAGCAATCAGCCCCAGCATTTT. Looking up the rest from reference TRBV5-1 and TRBJ1-5 gives the full variable domain: KAGVTQTPRYLIKTRGQQVTLSCSPISGHRSVSWYQQTPGQGLQFLFEYFSETQRNKGNFPGRFSGRQFSNSRSEMNVSTLELGDSALYLCASSLGQGGSNQPQHFGDGTRLSIL.

CDR3 residues: CASRTGVSNTGELFF. CDR3 in DNA: TGTGCCAGTCGGACGGGAGTGAGTAACACCGGGGAGCTGTTTTTT. The J gene is TRBJ2-2, the V gene TRBV18; a weak D match, TRBD2 (6 bases). CDR3 length equals 15 residues. CDR1 and CDR2 from the germline V gene are KGHSH and LQKENI. V was trimmed by 9 bases and J by 2 bases, leaving 16 bases between them.

With regard to this clone: Additional DNA sequences in this sample encode the identical CDR3. The chain employs TRBV10-1 and TRBJ2-7; 10 bases align to TRBD2. V shed 5 bases, J shed 2 bases, and the junction held 0 bases outside the gene matches. The CDR3 spans 13 residues. Germline values: CDR1 WNHNN, CDR2 SYGVQD (reference sequence). The CDR3 DNA reads TGCGCCAGCAGTCTAGCGGGGGCCTACGAGCAGTACTTC. Its protein is CASSLAGAYEQYF.

The gene calls are TRBV5-1 and TRBJ2-7; the match to TRBD2 covers 7 bases. This CDR3 is built from 16 residues. Germline-derived CDR1 and CDR2 are SGHRS and YFSETQ. V lost 5 bases, J lost 0 bases, and 11 bases stayed unmatched. The CDR3 spells CASSREAGSSSYEQYF. CDR3 DNA: TGCGCCAGCAGTCGTGAAGCGGGGAGCAGCTCCTACGAGCAGTACTTC.

This sequence joins TRBV10-1 and TRBJ1-4; 9 nucleotides agree with TRBD1. The CDR3 runs to 15 residues. The trim removed 6 bases at V and 3 bases at J, leaving 5 bases unmatched. Germline V CDR1 and CDR2: WNHNN, SYGVQD (reference sequence). In DNA form, the CDR3 reads TGCGCCAGCAGCAAGGACAGGGGACCTAATGAAAAACTGTTTTTT. Residues: CASSKDRGPNEKLFF.

The chain joins TRBV6-4 to TRBJ2-1; 9 positions agree with TRBD2. CDR1 is MRHNA, CDR2 SNTAGT, per germline. CDR3 size: 16 residues. V lost 4 bases, J lost 2 bases, and 6 bases stayed unmatched. CDR3 sequence: CASSVSSGTAYNEQFF. In DNA form, the CDR3 reads TGTGCCAGCAGTGTCTCTAGCGGGACTGCCTACAATGAGCAGTTCTTC.